This TCR beta chain was found in a study of shared clonotypes between healthy human individuals. Findings of the study overall: Non-shared clonotypes were found to have lower generation probabilities than the clonotypes that were shared by all four of the sorted-subset donors. Compared with memory subsets, naive subsets generally had larger estimated richness. Naive CD4 clonotype sharing across several donors was 4% to 5.5%.

Profiling relied on immunoSEQ multiplex PCR, and the TCRdb table lists in-frame clones only, not all of them. The sample yields some 1,900,000 clones, just under 95% seen once. This clone was observed a single time. What it binds is not known. V was trimmed by 3 bases and J by 7 bases, leaving 22 bases between them. Per germline, CDR1 SGHTA and CDR2 FQGNSA. The CDR3 runs 16 residues. Terminally differentiated effector memory CD45RA+ cells were excluded by CCR7 positive selection of CD45RO-negative cells. The sample was naive CD8+ T cells sorted from blood. The TCR sequence derives from a man aged 18-30 years in good health. The genes are TRBV7-2 and TRBJ2-7; D unresolved. CDR3 residues: CASSFSARRPPEEQYF. The CDR3 bases are TGTGCCAGCAGCTTTTCGGCCAGGCGTCCCCCGGAGGAGCAGTACTTC.